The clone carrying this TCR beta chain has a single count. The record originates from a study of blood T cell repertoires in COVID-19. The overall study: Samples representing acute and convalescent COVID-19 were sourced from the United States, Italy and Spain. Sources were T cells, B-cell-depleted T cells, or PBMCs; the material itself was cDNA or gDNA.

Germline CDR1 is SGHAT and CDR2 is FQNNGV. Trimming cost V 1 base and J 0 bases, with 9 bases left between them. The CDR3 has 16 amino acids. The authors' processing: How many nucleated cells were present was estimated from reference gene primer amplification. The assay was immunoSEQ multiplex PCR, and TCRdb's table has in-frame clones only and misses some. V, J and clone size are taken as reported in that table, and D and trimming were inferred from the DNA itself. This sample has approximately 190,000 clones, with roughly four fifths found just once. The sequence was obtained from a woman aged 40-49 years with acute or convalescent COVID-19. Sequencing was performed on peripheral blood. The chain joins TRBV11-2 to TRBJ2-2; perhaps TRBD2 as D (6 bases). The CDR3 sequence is CASSLVAGTNTGELFF. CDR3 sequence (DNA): TGTGCCAGCAGCTTAGTTGCGGGAACGAACACCGGGGAGCTGTTTTTT.